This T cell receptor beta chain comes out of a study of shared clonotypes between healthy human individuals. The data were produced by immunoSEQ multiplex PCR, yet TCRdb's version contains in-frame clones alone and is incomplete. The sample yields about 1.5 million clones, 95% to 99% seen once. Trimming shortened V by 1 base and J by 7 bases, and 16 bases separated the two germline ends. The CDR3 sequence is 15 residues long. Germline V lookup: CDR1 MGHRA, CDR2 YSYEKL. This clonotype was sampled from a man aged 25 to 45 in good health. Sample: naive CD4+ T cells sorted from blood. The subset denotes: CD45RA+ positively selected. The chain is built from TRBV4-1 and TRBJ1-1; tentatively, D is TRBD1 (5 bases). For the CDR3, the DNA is TGCGCCAGCAGCCAAGTTTCTCGCGGGACTTATGAAGCTTTCTTT. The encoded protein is CASSQVSRGTYEAFF.